The clone carrying this T cell receptor (beta chain) was observed a handful of times. This CDR3 region has 16 residues. Germline CDR1 and CDR2: SGHAT and FQNNGV. Trimming took 1 base from V and 4 from J, leaving 16 bases between them. Assay used: immunoSEQ multiplex PCR; TCRdb lists only in-frame clones, some missing. Among roughly 59,000 clones listed, 70% to 80% were seen once. The data stem from a study of blood T cell repertoires in COVID-19. The sample comprised peripheral blood. The chain uses TRBV11-2 and TRBJ1-2; a possible D gene is TRBD1 (6 bases). The receptor was derived from a man older than 75 with acute or convalescent COVID-19. This chain's CDR3 is CASSLGVAPGAYGYTF. The CDR3 DNA reads TGTGCCAGCAGCTTAGGAGTCGCGCCAGGGGCCTATGGCTACACCTTC.